The next 6 T cell receptor beta chains were all read from a single sample in a study of blood T cells in healthy people across ages. A second PCR, run for roughly 7 to 12 cycles, used a sample-barcoded 5' primer plus a J-beta primer mix. TCRdb used MiXCR to reprocess the 5' RACE reads, holding one entry per CDR3 protein. The data contain about 1.8 million distinct CDR3 sequences, 40% to 55% of them singletons. Input material: blood. These receptors were obtained from a middle-aged woman in good health.

This clonotype was seen only a few times. The chain carries TRBV7-2 and TRBJ2-3; TRBD1 is a possible D gene (6 bases). This CDR3 has 16 amino acids. V lost 5 bases to trimming and J lost 5 bases, with 20 bases between them. Germline V CDR1 and CDR2: SGHTA, FQGNSA. CDR3 bases: TGTGCCAGCAGCCCCCAACAGGGTGGTGAGGGAGATACGCAGTATTTT. Protein product: CASSPQQGGEGDTQYF.

This chain connects TRBV29-1 to TRBJ2-1; the match to TRBD2 covers 7 bases. CDR3 length: 16 amino acids. V was pared by 5 bases and J by 4 bases, with 14 bases of the junction left unmatched. From germline, CDR1 is SQVTM and CDR2 ANQGSEA. The DNA of the CDR3 is TGCAGCGTTAAGACGCGGGGGACGGTTCGGTACAATGAGCAGTTCTTC. Protein product: CSVKTRGTVRYNEQFF.

The gene calls are TRBV28 and TRBJ2-6, with a possible D match to TRBD1 (5 bases). Trimming pared 5 bases from V and 2 bases from J, leaving 19 bases between. The length of the CDR3 is 18 residues. Germline CDR1 is MDHEN and CDR2 is SYDVKM. CDR3 loop: CASSESAGIIAGANVLTF. The CDR3 DNA reads TGTGCCAGCAGTGAATCGGCAGGGATTATTGCTGGGGCCAACGTCCTGACTTTC.

The rearrangement joins TRBV14 to TRBJ2-1; TRBD2 might be the D (6 bases). This CDR3 spans 15 amino acids. Trimming stripped 4 bases from V and 7 bases from J, with 17 bases between. Germline assignment: CDR1 SGHDN and CDR2 FVKESK. The CDR3 nucleotides are TGTGCCAGCAGCCCTAGCGCGGGATCAGGGAATGAGCAGTTCTTC. It yields the protein CASSPSAGSGNEQFF.

This clonotype was seen only a few times. V and J are TRBV28 and TRBJ2-2, with D unresolved. The germline CDR1 and CDR2 sequences are MDHEN and SYDVKM. This CDR3 is 14 amino acids long. V was pared by 2 bases and J by 1 base, with 5 bases between. In DNA, the CDR3 is TGTGCCAGCAGTTTACGCAGGAACACCGGGGAGCTGTTTTTT. It specifies CASSLRRNTGELFF.

This clonotype was seen a few times. The rearrangement uses TRBV5-1 and TRBJ2-3, with no clear D. V lost 7 bases and J lost 0, with 9 bases in between. The CDR3 is made up of 13 amino acids. In germline, CDR1 is SGHRS, CDR2 YFSETQ. CDR3 nucleotides: TGCGCCAGCGGCTCTCTTAGCACAGATACGCAGTATTTT. Its translation: CASGSLSTDTQYF. Drawing the rest from reference TRBV5-1 and TRBJ2-3, the complete variable domain is KAGVTQTPRYLIKTRGQQVTLSCSPISGHRSVSWYQQTPGQGLQFLFEYFSETQRNKGNFPGRFSGRQFSNSRSEMNVSTLELGDSALYLCASGSLSTDTQYFGPGTRLTVL.